This T cell receptor beta chain was found in a study of cytomegalovirus exposure and HLA in healthy donors. V was trimmed by 0 bases and J by 8 bases, leaving 16 bases between them. The CDR3 is made up of 15 amino acids. In germline, CDR1 is MNHNY, CDR2 SVGAGI (reference sequence). This clone has only a few counts. Regarding donors, all were healthy bone marrow donors. Unrecorded immune exposures were likely, despite nominal health at sampling. The PCR contained 60 Vbeta and 13 Jbeta primers. TCRdb's copy holds only in-frame clones and misses some; the assay was immunoSEQ multiplex PCR. Found here are under 150,000 clones, 9.5% of them singletons; the top ten hold less than 4%.

The chain couples TRBV6-6 to TRBJ1-1, with no clear D. This clonotype originated in a man between 25 and 39 years old in good health and CMV-seronegative. The sequencing sample was made of PBMCs. The CDR3 sequence is CASSYSMLAGVEAFF. The CDR3 DNA reads TGTGCCAGCAGTTACTCGATGTTGGCTGGAGTGGAAGCTTTCTTT.